This T cell receptor (beta chain) comes out of a study of shared clonotypes between healthy human individuals. Study-level findings and limits: Specimens sampled were limited to blood, with tissue repertoires likely differing.

This CDR3 is built from 15 residues. Germline V gene lookup returns CDR1 MNHEY and CDR2 SVGAGI. V gave up 2 bases and J gave up 5 bases, with 16 bases separating them. Here immunoSEQ multiplex PCR was the method, and the copy in TCRdb shows in-frame clones only, minus some. The data contain some 2 million clones, approximately 95% of them singletons. Only CD45RO-negative cells positively selected for CCR7 counted as naive CD8 cells, so terminally differentiated effector memory CD45RA+ cells were excluded. On this clone: Antigen specificity is unknown.

The sequenced sample consisted of naive CD8+ T cells sorted from blood. The chain has TRBV6-5 and TRBJ2-7; D is tentatively TRBD1 or TRBD2 (5 bases each). The TCR sequence derives from a man younger than 35 in good health. Written as DNA, the CDR3 is TGTGCCAGCAGTTACGGGGGATCCCTATCCCACGAGCAGTACTTC. Its protein product is CASSYGGSLSHEQYF.